The rows below give T cell receptor beta chains drawn from one sample of a study of shared clonotypes between healthy human individuals. Produced via immunoSEQ multiplex PCR; TCRdb's table is partial and in-frame only. The sample holds about 490,000 clones, roughly 80% seen once. Sequenced input: PBMCs. The receptors were sampled from a woman in her forties in good health. Some clones in this sample may be carry-over from other donors' samples. Each CDR3 is given with its conserved first and last residue. Fields, in order: V gene, J gene, CDR3 protein.

V gene: TRBV5-1
J gene: TRBJ2-2
CDR3 protein: CASRKGLAGEVITGELFF

V gene: TRBV7-9
J gene: TRBJ2-7
CDR3 protein: CASGGLGSYEQYF

V gene: TRBV25-1
J gene: TRBJ1-3
CDR3 protein: CASSDPRSGNTIYF

V gene: TRBV28
J gene: TRBJ1-2
CDR3 protein: CASSLQDAGYTF

V gene: TRBV9
J gene: TRBJ1-1
CDR3 protein: CASSVSGTTKGTEAFF

V gene: TRBV5-1
J gene: TRBJ1-1
CDR3 protein: CATAPDRRNTEAFF

V gene: TRBV7-9
J gene: TRBJ1-2
CDR3 protein: CASSLGQEDYGYTF

V gene: TRBV7-6
J gene: TRBJ2-7
CDR3 protein: CASSFTQGGSYEQYF

V gene: TRBV25-1
J gene: TRBJ1-3
CDR3 protein: CASGGNTIYF

V gene: TRBV18
J gene: TRBJ1-4
CDR3 protein: CASSRSRDRGTNEKLFF

V gene: TRBV7-3
J gene: TRBJ2-1
CDR3 protein: CASSLRAAPLGGEQFF

V gene: TRBV4-2
J gene: TRBJ1-2
CDR3 protein: CASSQDPGNYGYTF

V gene: TRBV11-2
J gene: TRBJ2-5
CDR3 protein: CASSLPGAGEETQYF

V gene: TRBV6-1
J gene: TRBJ1-1
CDR3 protein: CASSERPPGRTEAFF

V gene: TRBV13
J gene: TRBJ1-1
CDR3 protein: CASSPRWGVNTEAFF

V gene: TRBV7-2
J gene: TRBJ1-2
CDR3 protein: CASSSTQGALSGYTF

V gene: TRBV11-3
J gene: TRBJ2-2
CDR3 protein: CASSLFGGPNTGELFF

V gene: TRBV7-2
J gene: TRBJ1-2
CDR3 protein: CASSLVQDSYGYTF

V gene: TRBV10-2
J gene: TRBJ1-2
CDR3 protein: CASSADSLYGYTF

V gene: TRBV28
J gene: TRBJ2-3
CDR3 protein: CASSLLQGAFTDTQYF

V gene: TRBV10-2
J gene: TRBJ2-7
CDR3 protein: CASRPGLAGGYEQYF

V gene: TRBV7-8
J gene: TRBJ2-5
CDR3 protein: CASSSGPGGEETQYF

V gene: TRBV18
J gene: TRBJ2-1
CDR3 protein: CASSPSFGSYNEQFF

V gene: TRBV4-2
J gene: TRBJ2-1
CDR3 protein: CASSQETSGSDEQFF

V gene: TRBV28
J gene: TRBJ2-5
CDR3 protein: CASSDALAGGIETQYF

V gene: TRBV29-1
J gene: TRBJ2-1
CDR3 protein: CSVEVTSLNEQFF

V gene: TRBV2
J gene: TRBJ1-4
CDR3 protein: CASNPTYAPPSGGKLFF

V gene: TRBV7-9
J gene: TRBJ1-1
CDR3 protein: CASSLPPIRISTEAFF

V gene: TRBV7-8
J gene: TRBJ2-2
CDR3 protein: CASTRGVGTGELFF

V gene: TRBV9
J gene: TRBJ2-1
CDR3 protein: CASSRETISYNEQFF

V gene: TRBV15
J gene: TRBJ2-5
CDR3 protein: CATSRDNRGRETQYF

V gene: TRBV30
J gene: TRBJ2-7
CDR3 protein: CAWSGGPLAYEQYF

V gene: TRBV5-4
J gene: TRBJ1-1
CDR3 protein: CASSFGTGGTEAFF

V gene: TRBV5-3
J gene: TRBJ2-7
CDR3 protein: CARSLSTSAFTYEQYF

V gene: TRBV7-2
J gene: TRBJ2-1
CDR3 protein: CASSPVGGTVGNEQFF

V gene: TRBV5-4
J gene: TRBJ1-1
CDR3 protein: CASSSAGGLTDTEAFF

V gene: TRBV29-1
J gene: TRBJ2-2
CDR3 protein: CSVGGGLAGVPGELFF

V gene: TRBV5-1
J gene: TRBJ1-5
CDR3 protein: CASSLGTGNSNQPQHF

V gene: TRBV11-2
J gene: TRBJ1-3
CDR3 protein: CASSLTGFSGNTIYF

V gene: TRBV29-1
J gene: TRBJ2-2
CDR3 protein: CSARGPLAGNTGELFF

V gene: TRBV5-6
J gene: TRBJ1-4
CDR3 protein: CASSLVATGEKLFF